This T cell receptor (beta chain) is drawn from a study of T cells in Graves' hyperthyroidism and ophthalmopathy. Enrolled ophthalmopathy patients presented with a Clinical Activity Score of at least 3, a NOSPECS grade of at least 4, and disease duration under 3 months. Source material for PBMCs was about 10 ml fresh peripheral blood. TCR beta CDR3 regions were amplified from RNA. Carried out on the TCR CDR3, a first-round RT-PCR used the HTBI primer set. TCRdb processed the multiplex PCR reads anew with MiXCR; each CDR3 protein has one entry. In the table there are about 600,000 distinct CDR3 sequences, around 15% of which are singletons. The sequencing input was blood. The sequence came from a woman between 40 and 50 years old with Graves' ophthalmopathy.

CDR3 residues: CASSQVDRNGYTF. The CDR3 coding sequence is TGCGCCAGCAGCCAAGTTGACAGGAATGGCTACACCTTC. The rearrangement joins TRBV4-1 to TRBJ1-2, with a tentative D call TRBD1 (6 bases). The V end was cut by 1 base, the J end by 6 bases, with 9 bases between. Per germline, CDR1 MGHRA and CDR2 YSYEKL. This CDR3 region has 13 residues.